This T cell receptor (beta chain) was found in a study of siplizumab effects on memory and regulatory T cells. Unmatched junction bases numbered 3, after V lost 2 bases and J lost 2 bases. The germline gives CDR1 ENHRY, CDR2 SYGVKD. The CDR3 extends over 15 amino acids. Repertoires were generated with immunoSEQ multiplex PCR, while TCRdb's copy carries only in-frame clones and drops some. The sample lists nearly 95,000 clones, around 94% occurring once. The sequencing input was non-Treg CD4+ T cells sorted from blood. This TCR derives from a human donor in good health. V gene TRBV10-3 combines with J gene TRBJ2-7; 10 bases align to TRBD2. The CDR3 DNA reads as TGTGCCATCAGTGAGGGACTAGCGGATACCTACGAGCAGTACTTC. Protein product: CAISEGLADTYEQYF.